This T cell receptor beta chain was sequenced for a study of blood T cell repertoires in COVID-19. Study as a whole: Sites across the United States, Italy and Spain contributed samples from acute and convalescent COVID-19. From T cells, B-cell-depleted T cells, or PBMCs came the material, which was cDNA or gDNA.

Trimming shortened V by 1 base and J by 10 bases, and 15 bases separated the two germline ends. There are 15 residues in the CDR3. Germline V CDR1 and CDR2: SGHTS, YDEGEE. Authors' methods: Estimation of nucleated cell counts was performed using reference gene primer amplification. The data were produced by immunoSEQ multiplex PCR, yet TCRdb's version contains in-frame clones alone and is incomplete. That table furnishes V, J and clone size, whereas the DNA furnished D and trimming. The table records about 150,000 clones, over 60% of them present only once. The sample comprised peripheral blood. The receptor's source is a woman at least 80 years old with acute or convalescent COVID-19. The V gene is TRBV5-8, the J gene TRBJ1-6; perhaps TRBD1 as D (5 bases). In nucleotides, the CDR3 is TGTGCCAGCAGCTTGTGGGGCCCCAATGGCTCACCCCTCCACTTT. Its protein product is CASSLWGPNGSPLHF.